This T cell receptor beta chain was recovered during a study of cytomegalovirus exposure and HLA in healthy donors. Germline V gives CDR1 DFQATT, CDR2 SNEGSKA (reference sequence). This CDR3 has 11 amino acids. V was trimmed by 0 bases and J by 13 bases, leaving 12 bases between them. Profiling relied on immunoSEQ multiplex PCR, and the TCRdb table lists in-frame clones only, not all of them. The table records fewer than 200,000 clones, 86% of them present only once. In this sample, this clone turned up once. Its antigen is unknown. Findings and caveats of the study: The authors listed some 160 TCR beta chains as cytomegalovirus-associated.

Donors were drawn from the 120-subject validation cohort, separate from the approximately 670-subject first cohort. The TCR comes from a woman aged 18-35 years in good health and CMV-seronegative. The chain has TRBV20-1 and TRBJ1-2; D call uncertain. Sequencing input: PBMCs. CDR3 nucleotides: TGCAGTGCTAGAGATGGAAGAGGTGTCACCTTC. It yields the protein CSARDGRGVTF.